This T cell receptor (beta chain) is drawn from a study of technical replicates of blood from a few donors (dated by TCRdb to about 2017). The library came from the immunoSEQ multiplex PCR assay. TCRdb took this table from immuneACCESS and kept in-frame rearrangements with V and J called. Such tables lack part of the clones; where checked against another copy, unresolved V genes explain under half of the gap, and the rest is unexplained. The sample table records some 60,000 clones; about nine tenths of these occur just once. The biggest ten clones account for about 4.3% of the sample. Turning to this clone: The clone's antigen remains unknown. Base qualities are not provided; no much larger clone lies one nucleotide away.

Via the germline V gene, CDR1 is SGHTA and CDR2 FQGNSA. The CDR3 sequence holds 19 residues, the cysteine and phenylalanine included. This entry keeps only the CDR3 DNA: 57 bases, framed from base 1. From V the trimming removes 6 bases and from J it removes 0 bases, while the gene matches leave 13 bases of the junction unaccounted for. Material for sequencing was PBMCs. The rearranged segments are TRBV7-2 and TRBJ2-1; TRBD2 fits 11 bases in the junction. This TCR was sampled from a human donor in good health. Some clones in this sample may be carry-over from other donors' samples. The sequenced DNA: TGTGCCAGCAGTATTAGATGGACTAGCGGGCCGAGCTCCTACAATGAGCAGTTCTTC. Translated, it reads CASSIRWTSGPSSYNEQFF.